The present T cell receptor beta chain was sequenced within a study of regulatory T cells in long-lasting Graves disease. Study findings and constraints: Those with persistent Graves' had less TCR diversity than newly diagnosed patients. In persistent patients, shared public clonotypes (2,741) outnumbered those in new patients (966).

Time point given: persistent/refractory GD, antithyroid drugs over 5 years with positive TRAb. PBMC-derived RNA was used for the TCR library. Assembly of TCR beta libraries relied on iRepertoire HTBI primers together with Arm-PCR of CDR3 regions. TCRdb itself ran the multiplex PCR reads through MiXCR, one entry per CDR3 protein. In the table there are approximately 400,000 distinct CDR3 sequences, roughly 23% of which are singletons. This clonotype appeared many times. Its specificity is not known. The clonotype was recovered from a woman between 35 and 50 years old with Graves disease. Sequenced material: peripheral blood mononuclear cells (PBMCs), taken when the disease was refractory, from a patient treated with antithyroid drugs.

CDR3 DNA: TGCGCCAGCAGCTTCAGAGGGGACAGGGTTGACACTGAAGCTTTCTTT. The encoded protein is CASSFRGDRVDTEAFF. The chain recombines TRBV5-1 with TRBJ1-1; 9 nucleotides agree with TRBD1. The CDR3 is made up of 16 amino acids. From germline, CDR1 is SGHRS and CDR2 YFSETQ. J gave up 3 bases and V 2 bases, and 8 bases lay outside the gene matches.